A single sample is the source of the 14 T cell receptor beta chains below, sequenced in a study of blood T cell repertoires in COVID-19. TCRdb keeps only in-frame clones here, not all; method: immunoSEQ multiplex PCR. The profile covers some 200,000 clones, with about nine tenths appearing a single time and around 6.5% taken by the ten largest. Sequencing was carried out using peripheral blood. The receptors shown here come from an elderly man with acute or convalescent COVID-19.

This clone appeared a single time. This chain joins TRBV30 and TRBJ2-2, with D perhaps TRBD2 (7 bases). CDR1 and CDR2 from the germline V gene are GTSNPN and SVGIG (reference sequence). The length of the CDR3 is 14 residues. The V end was cut by 8 bases, the J end by 0 bases, with 13 bases between. The CDR3 spells CAGGGVANTGELFF. Written as DNA, the CDR3 is TGTGCCGGAGGGGGGGTCGCGAACACCGGGGAGCTGTTTTTT.

J is TRBJ2-5 and V is TRBV6-1; maybe TRBD1 (6 bases). CDR1 MNHNS and CDR2 SASEGT come from the germline V gene. Between the trimmed V and J ends, which lost 3 bases and 5 bases, there was a span of 16 bases. CDR3 size: 15 residues. This CDR3 reads CASSERFGQFETQYF. The CDR3 DNA follows: TGTGCCAGCAGTGAGCGTTTCGGACAGTTCGAGACCCAGTACTTC.

The V gene is TRBV19, the J gene TRBJ2-1, with 13 nucleotides matching TRBD2. The CDR3 is 16 residues long. In germline, CDR1 is LNHDA, CDR2 SQIVND (reference sequence). With 6 bases clipped from V and 6 bases from J, the junction kept 8 bases outside the gene matches. The CDR3 reads CASRTGLAGAPNEQFF. CDR3 bases: TGTGCCAGTAGGACTGGACTAGCGGGAGCCCCCAATGAGCAGTTCTTC. The full variable domain, rest sourced from reference TRBV19 and TRBJ2-1, is DGGITQSPKYLFRKEGQNVTLSCEQNLNHDAMYWYRQDPGQGLRLIYYSQIVNDFQKGDIAEGYSVSREKKESFPLTVTSAQKNPTAFYLCASRTGLAGAPNEQFFGPGTRLTVL.

The chain couples TRBV2 to TRBJ2-7; 8 bases line up with TRBD1. The germline V gene encodes CDR1 SNHLY and CDR2 FYNNEI. V was clipped by 9 bases and J by 5 bases; unmatched bases: 6. CDR3 length: 12 residues. Written as DNA, the CDR3 is TGTGCCAGGGCAGGACAGGGCCACGAGCAGTACTTC. As protein: CARAGQGHEQYF.

This rearrangement joins TRBV6-1 to TRBJ1-2; unclear D gene. Germline CDR1 reads MNHNS; CDR2 reads SASEGT. V shed 3 bases and J shed 7 bases, with 6 bases lying between them. This CDR3 spans 11 amino acids. CDR3 sequence (DNA): TGTGCCAGCAGTGACAGGTTTGGCTACACCTTC. Protein: CASSDRFGYTF.

This clone came up a few times. The J gene is TRBJ1-2, the V gene TRBV18, with D maybe TRBD1 (6 bases). In germline, CDR1 is KGHSH, CDR2 LQKENI. CDR3 length: 16 residues. V shed 1 base and J shed 4 bases, with 16 bases lying between them. The CDR3 sequence is CASSPQRLEGGYGYTF. DNA of the CDR3: TGTGCCAGCTCACCACAACGGCTGGAAGGGGGCTATGGCTACACCTTC.

The chain is built from TRBV18 and TRBJ1-2; 7 bases line up with TRBD1. CDR1 and CDR2 from the germline V gene are KGHSH and LQKENI. The CDR3 runs to 15 residues. Trimming took 3 bases from V and 3 from J; bases not matched to a gene: 7. CDR3 protein: CASSPRRGLDYGYTF. In nucleotides, the CDR3 is TGTGCCAGCTCACCGCGAAGGGGGCTGGACTATGGCTACACCTTC. Supplemented by reference TRBV18 and TRBJ1-2, the full variable domain reads NAGVMQNPRHLVRRRGQEARLRCSPMKGHSHVYWYRQLPEEGLKFMVYLQKENIIDESGMPKERFSAEFPKEGPSILRIQQVVRGDSAAYFCASSPRRGLDYGYTFGSGTRLTVV.

This chain uses TRBV2 with TRBJ2-7; possible D gene TRBD1, 5 bases. Trimming pared 8 bases from V and 6 bases from J, leaving 14 bases between. CDR1 is SNHLY, CDR2 FYNNEI, per germline. The CDR3 contains 12 residues. The CDR3 DNA reads as TGTGCCAGCGGCTATACAGGATCCGAGCAGTACTTC. This translates into CASGYTGSEQYF. Looking up the rest from reference TRBV2 and TRBJ2-7 gives the full variable domain: EPEVTQTPSHQVTQMGQEVILRCVPISNHLYFYWYRQILGQKVEFLVSFYNNEISEKSEIFDDQFSVERPDGSNFTLKIRSTKLEDSAMYFCASGYTGSEQYFGPGTRLTVT.

This chain joins TRBV4-2 and TRBJ2-5; D gene ambiguous. V was pared by 1 base and J by 2 bases, with 11 bases between. There are 15 residues in the CDR3. Germline V CDR1 and CDR2: LGHNA, YNFKEQ. CDR3 sequence reads: CASSQGHAIQETQYF. In DNA form, the CDR3 reads TGTGCCAGCAGCCAAGGACACGCAATACAAGAGACCCAGTACTTC.

This rearrangement joins TRBV28 to TRBJ2-7, with D possibly matching TRBD2 (5 bases). The germline gives CDR1 MDHEN, CDR2 SYDVKM. V lost 8 bases, J lost 3 bases, and 17 bases lay in between. The length of the CDR3 is 14 residues. The CDR3 DNA follows: TGTGCCAGCCGGGTCGCAACCCGGGGCTACGAGCAGTACTTC. As protein: CASRVATRGYEQYF.

As concerns this clone: Other DNA variants within this sample encode the same CDR3. This chain links TRBV19 with TRBJ2-1, with 9 bases lining up with TRBD2. Germline trimming cut 5 bases from V and 5 bases from J; bases unmatched to any gene: 7. CDR3 length: 15 residues. Germline values: CDR1 LNHDA, CDR2 SQIVND (reference sequence). CDR3 DNA sequence: TGTGCCAGTAGTCGACTAGCGGCAACCAACAATGAGCAGTTCTTC. It translates to CASSRLAATNNEQFF.

The chain has TRBV7-7 and TRBJ2-1; TRBD2 is a possible D gene (6 bases). Germline lookup yields CDR1 SSHAT and CDR2 FNYEAQ (reference sequence). V was trimmed by 5 bases and J by 2 bases, leaving 13 bases between them. The CDR3 consists of 15 residues. The CDR3 nucleotides are TGTGCCAGCAGCCTCCTCGGAGGGGCCTACAATGAGCAGTTCTTC. Its protein is CASSLLGGAYNEQFF.

The V gene is TRBV9, the J gene TRBJ2-3; TRBD2 might be the D (5 bases). CDR3 length: 14 residues. The V gene's germline CDR1 is SGDLS and CDR2 YYNGEE. The V end was cut by 0 bases, the J end by 4 bases, with 9 bases between. CDR3 DNA: TGTGCCAGCAGCGTAGCTAGCTTGGCAGATACGCAGTATTTT. Translating it yields CASSVASLADTQYF. The whole variable domain, remainder taken from reference TRBV9 and TRBJ2-3, is DSGVTQTPKHLITATGQRVTLRCSPRSGDLSVYWYQQSLDQGLQFLIQYYNGEERAKGNILERFSAQQFPDLHSELNLSSLELGDSALYFCASSVASLADTQYFGPGTRLTVL.

The gene calls are TRBV5-1 and TRBJ2-1; 11 bases line up with TRBD2. The germline CDR1 and CDR2 sequences are SGHRS and YFSETQ. V was pared by 2 bases and J by 5 bases, with 3 bases of the junction left unmatched. This CDR3 is built from 15 residues. CDR3 nucleotides: TGCGCCAGCAGCTTCCGACTAGCGGGAAACAATGAGCAGTTCTTC. Residues: CASSFRLAGNNEQFF.